This section outlines one TCR beta chain sequence together with its context. This sample stems from a study of blood T cell repertoires in COVID-19. Study details: Spain, Italy and the United States supplied samples that represented acute and convalescent COVID-19. PBMCs, B-cell-depleted T cells, or T cells were the source of the cDNA or gDNA that made up the material.

TCRdb's copy holds only in-frame clones and misses some; the assay was immunoSEQ multiplex PCR. This sample has 330,000 or so clones, with over 85% found just once. Trimming cost V 5 bases and J 7 bases, with 12 bases left between them. The CDR3 spans 13 residues. The TCR comes from a woman aged 55-70 years with COVID-19, enrolled during active disease. The sample was peripheral blood. The gene calls are TRBV12-3 or TRBV12-4 and TRBJ1-5; no clear D. CDR3 sequence (DNA): TGTGCCAGCAGTCCCCGGAGGGAGCAGCCCCAGCATTTT. As protein: CASSPRREQPQHF.